What follows are 31 T cell receptor beta chains derived from one specimen sequenced in a study of OX40 agonist ivuxolimab in advanced cancers. Sequencing used immunoSEQ multiplex PCR; TCRdb keeps in-frame clones, though not all of them. The table records approximately 17,000 clones, approximately 78% of them present only once. The material was CD4+ or CD8+ T cells sorted from blood, obtained in a trial of the OX40 agonist ivuxolimab. The receptors shown here come from an adult with an advanced solid tumor such as melanoma, head and neck, liver or kidney cancer.

V usage is TRBV18 and J usage is TRBJ2-5; 8 bases match TRBD1. Gene TRBJ2-7 matches the end of the DNA better, so the J call may be wrong. This CDR3 has 15 amino acids. CDR1 and CDR2 (germline): KGHSH, LQKENI. The CDR3 sequence: CASCPDGTGGYEQYF. CDR3 DNA: TGTGCCAGCTGCCCGGACGGGACAGGAGGATACGAGCAGTACTTC.

The V gene is TRBV23-1, the J gene TRBJ2-2; the D is unclear. TRBV23-1 is classed as an ORF, of uncertain function. This CDR3 has 16 amino acids. The germline V and J ends were trimmed by 1 base and 1 base, with 10 bases remaining between them. CDR3 sequence: CASSQLGRENTGELFF. Here the CDR3 DNA reads TGCGCCAGCAGTCAATTGGGCAGAGAGAACACCGGGGAGCTGTTTTTT.

This clone is a singleton in its sample. The chain joins TRBV9 to TRBJ1-2; 10 bases agree with TRBD1. The CDR3 totals 15 residues. The ends lost 4 bases at V and 7 bases at J; junction bases unmatched: 10. Germline V lookup: CDR1 SGDLS, CDR2 YYNGEE. The chain's CDR3 is CASSLGTGERGGYTF. The CDR3 DNA follows: TGTGCCAGCAGCCTCGGGACAGGGGAGCGGGGTGGCTACACCTTC.

This chain joins TRBV11-1 and TRBJ2-1; the match to TRBD1 covers 9 bases. The V gene end was trimmed by 5 bases and the J gene end by 3 bases; junction bases not matched to a gene: 5. The CDR3 is 15 amino acids. The germline CDR1 and CDR2 sequences are SGHAT and FQDESV (reference sequence). The CDR3 spells CASSRPGQGYNEQFF. The CDR3 nucleotides read TGTGCCAGCAGCCGTCCGGGACAGGGCTACAATGAGCAGTTCTTC.

The chain recombines TRBV30 with TRBJ2-7, with D uncertain. This CDR3 comprises 12 residues. Germline lookup yields CDR1 GTSNPN and CDR2 SVGIG (reference sequence). V was trimmed by 4 bases and J by 3 bases, leaving 10 bases between them. The CDR3 DNA follows: TGTGCCTGGACAAGGTTTGGCTACGAGCAGTACTTC. Protein: CAWTRFGYEQYF.

Points on this clone: Mismatch with germline at one junction end may stem from a read error. The gene calls are TRBV2 and TRBJ2-5, with 13 bases lining up with TRBD2. The CDR3 covers 17 residues. In germline, CDR1 is SNHLY, CDR2 FYNNEI. CDR3 in amino acids: CTSRYGLAGVGQETQYF. The DNA for the CDR3 is TGTACCAGTCGCTACGGACTAGCGGGAGTAGGGCAGGAGACCCAGTACTTC.

The gene calls are TRBV30 and TRBJ2-1; TRBD1 might be the D (5 bases). The CDR3 contains 15 residues. Trimming stripped 3 bases from V and 0 bases from J, with 12 bases between. Germline CDR1 and CDR2: GTSNPN and SVGIG (reference sequence). The DNA for the CDR3 is TGTGCCTGGAGCCCCGGGCAGGGCTCCTACAATGAGCAGTTCTTC. Amino acids: CAWSPGQGSYNEQFF.

This chain uses TRBV5-6 with TRBJ2-7, with TRBD1 identical over 8 bases. Germline lookup yields CDR1 SGHDT and CDR2 YYEEEE. V shed 0 bases and J 3 bases; nucleotides not matched to a gene: 5. There are 15 residues in the CDR3. The CDR3 loop is CASSLVAGGYYEQYF. CDR3 nucleotides: TGTGCCAGCAGCTTGGTGGCAGGGGGCTACTACGAGCAGTACTTC.

The V call is TRBV27, the J call TRBJ2-3; 10 nucleotides match TRBD2. Trimming took 6 bases from V and 4 from J; bases not matched to a gene: 7. Per the germline V gene, CDR1 is MNHEY and CDR2 is SMNVEV (reference sequence). This CDR3 is built from 15 residues. The CDR3 is CASSAGTSAPDTQYF. The CDR3 region has the DNA TGTGCCAGCAGCGCCGGGACTAGCGCCCCAGATACGCAGTATTTT.

This clone was seen just once. The CDR3 nucleotides are TGTGCCTGGAATTCCTTAGCGGGAGGGCCCAATGAGCAGTTCTTC. Translated: CAWNSLAGGPNEQFF. This chain uses TRBV30 with TRBJ2-1, with 11 bases matching TRBD2. This CDR3 is 15 amino acids long. Germline lookup yields CDR1 GTSNPN and CDR2 SVGIG (reference sequence). J lost 6 bases, V lost 4 bases, and 8 bases had no gene match.

CDR3 coding DNA: TGTGCCAGCAGCCAAGGACTAGCGGGAGGTATGGGGACCGGGGAGCTGTTTTTT. It specifies CASSQGLAGGMGTGELFF. The rearrangement uses TRBV4-2 and TRBJ2-2, with 13 bases that match TRBD2. The CDR3 spans 18 residues. Germline assignment: CDR1 LGHNA and CDR2 YNFKEQ. J lost 5 bases, V lost 1 base, and 7 bases had no gene match.

The chain is built from TRBV30 and TRBJ1-3; weak D call: TRBD1 (6 bases). Germline V gene sequence: CDR1 GTSNPN, CDR2 SVGIG (reference sequence). The CDR3 loop spans 14 amino acids. Trimming shortened V by 3 bases and J by 4 bases, and 13 bases separated the two germline ends. Here the CDR3 DNA reads TGTGCCTGGAGGCCCGGGACATCCGGAAACACCATATATTTT. Its protein product is CAWRPGTSGNTIYF.

Concerning this clone itself: Within the sample, other DNA sequences also encode this same CDR3. The rearrangement links TRBV14 to TRBJ2-7, with D perhaps matching TRBD1 (5 bases). Germline V gene sequence: CDR1 SGHDN, CDR2 FVKESK. V was pared by 3 bases and J by 2 bases, with 20 bases between. The CDR3 length is 17 residues. This CDR3 reads CASSQQGRAGPTYEQYF. The CDR3 nucleotides are TGTGCCAGCAGCCAGCAGGGTAGGGCAGGGCCTACCTACGAGCAGTACTTC. Full variable domain (remainder filled in from reference TRBV14 and TRBJ2-7): EAGVTQFPSHSVIEKGQTVTLRCDPISGHDNLYWYRRVMGKEIKFLLHFVKESKQDESGMPNNRFLAERTGGTYSTLKVQPAELEDSGVYFCASSQQGRAGPTYEQYFGPGTRLTVT.

This clone has only a few counts. This specimen includes other DNA sequences encoding the same CDR3. The chain's CDR3 is CASSLDSYNEQFF. CDR3 nucleotide sequence: TGTGCCAGCAGCTTGGACAGTTACAATGAGCAGTTCTTC. This chain connects TRBV5-5 to TRBJ2-1; D unresolved. Looked up from germline, CDR1 is SGHKS and CDR2 is YYEKEE (reference sequence). Trimming cost V 0 bases and J 4 bases, with 5 bases left between them. This CDR3 has 13 amino acids.

The chain combines TRBV29-1 with TRBJ2-5; TRBD1 or TRBD2 may be the D gene (6 bases each). The DNA end favors TRBJ2-7, so the J call may be wrong. The CDR3 totals 12 residues. Germline loops: CDR1 SQVTM, CDR2 ANQGSEA. CDR3 amino acids: CSVRGAPNEQYF. The CDR3 region has the DNA TGCAGCGTGAGGGGGGCCCCTAACGAGCAGTACTTC.

This rearrangement joins TRBV10-3 to TRBJ2-1; D call uncertain. V lost 3 bases and J lost 4, with 13 bases in between. There are 15 residues in the CDR3. Germline CDR1 is ENHRY and CDR2 is SYGVKD. The CDR3 region is CAISEAVDTYNEQFF. CDR3 DNA sequence: TGTGCCATCAGTGAAGCCGTCGACACGTACAATGAGCAGTTCTTC.

The chain uses TRBV10-1 and TRBJ2-2, with D tentatively TRBD1 (5 bases). The CDR3 spans 14 residues. Germline V gives CDR1 WNHNN, CDR2 SYGVQD (reference sequence). V was shortened by 7 bases and J by 0 bases, with 9 bases between the two germline ends. The CDR3 loop reads CASKGSANTGELFF. The CDR3 DNA is TGCGCCAGCAAGGGGTCCGCGAACACCGGGGAGCTGTTTTTT.

There are a few counts of this clone. V gene TRBV29-1 combines with J gene TRBJ1-1; D is unclear. With 2 bases removed from V and 7 bases from J, the gap between germline ends came to 11 bases. CDR1 and CDR2 from the germline V gene are SQVTM and ANQGSEA. The CDR3 is made up of 12 amino acids. In nucleotides, the CDR3 is TGCAGCGTTGAATGGGCCGCCCATGAAGCTTTCTTT. It codes for CSVEWAAHEAFF.

This chain joins TRBV7-6 and TRBJ2-3; D unclear. V was pared by 2 bases and J by 4 bases, with 10 bases between. Germline V gene sequence: CDR1 SGHVS, CDR2 FNYEAQ. There are 14 residues in the CDR3. The CDR3 is CASSLIGMADTQYF. CDR3 nucleotides: TGTGCCAGCAGCTTAATAGGGATGGCAGATACGCAGTATTTT.

The rearrangement uses TRBV7-8 and TRBJ2-2, with 10 bases that match TRBD2. V lost 4 bases and J lost 2; bases outside the gene matches: 4. The CDR3 runs to 16 residues. From germline, CDR1 is SGHVS and CDR2 FQNEAQ. The CDR3 nucleotides are TGTGCCAGCAGCTCCCGGACTAGCGGAAACACCGGGGAGCTGTTTTTT. Protein product: CASSSRTSGNTGELFF.

V is TRBV6-1 and J is TRBJ2-7, with 10 bases lining up with TRBD2. The V gene end was trimmed by 5 bases and the J gene end by 6 bases; junction bases not matched to a gene: 10. CDR3 length equals 15 residues. Germline loops: CDR1 MNHNS, CDR2 SASEGT. The CDR3, as DNA: TGTGCCAGCAGTCGACAGGGGACTAGCGTGTCCGAGCAGTACTTC. Translation: CASSRQGTSVSEQYF.

CDR3 bases: TGTGCCAGCACTCCGACGGGATACACAGATACGCAGTATTTT. Its protein product is CASTPTGYTDTQYF. The chain recombines TRBV6-5 with TRBJ2-3, with a tentative D call TRBD2 (5 bases). This CDR3 region has 14 residues. Germline V gives CDR1 MNHEY, CDR2 SVGAGI. V was trimmed by 7 bases and J by 2 bases, leaving 13 bases between them.

The chain carries TRBV30 and TRBJ2-7; no reliable D call. The germline V and J ends were trimmed by 0 bases and 3 bases, with 18 bases remaining between them. CDR1 and CDR2 (germline): GTSNPN, SVGIG (reference sequence). This CDR3 is 16 amino acids long. CDR3 residues: CAWSVPPPGLYYEQYF. The CDR3 region has the DNA TGTGCCTGGAGTGTACCCCCCCCGGGTTTGTACTACGAGCAGTACTTC.

The V gene is TRBV10-3, the J gene TRBJ2-2; TRBD1 aligns across 11 bases. J gave up 4 bases and V 8 bases, and 3 bases lay outside the gene matches. The CDR3 is 14 amino acids. From germline, CDR1 is ENHRY and CDR2 SYGVKD. The CDR3: CAIPGQGGTGELFF. The CDR3 DNA reads TGTGCCATCCCGGGACAGGGGGGCACCGGGGAGCTGTTTTTT.

The chain employs TRBV7-9 and TRBJ2-2; 11 bases line up with TRBD2. J lost 5 bases, V lost 8 bases, and 7 bases had no gene match. The germline V gene encodes CDR1 SEHNR and CDR2 FQNEAQ (reference sequence). The CDR3 sequence is 15 residues long. DNA for the CDR3: TGTGCCAGCCCGACTAGCGGGACCTCGACCGGGGAGCTGTTTTTT. Its protein product is CASPTSGTSTGELFF.

This chain joins TRBV2 and TRBJ2-1; 7 bases match TRBD2. The germline gives CDR1 SNHLY, CDR2 FYNNEI. The CDR3 extends over 14 amino acids. V shed 4 bases, J shed 7 bases, and the junction held 7 bases outside the gene matches. CDR3 DNA: TGTGCCAGCAGTGGTCTAGCGGTTGTGAATGAGCAGTTCTTC. Its translation is CASSGLAVVNEQFF.

This clone was picked up a small number of times. The chain recombines TRBV14 with TRBJ2-1; 8 nucleotides line up with TRBD2. V was clipped by 1 base and J by 1 base; unmatched bases: 21. The CDR3 covers 22 residues. CDR1 is SGHDN and CDR2 is FVKESK in the germline V gene. The CDR3 DNA reads as TGTGCCAGCAGCCAAGCGTCTATAATTCAGGCGGGAGGATTTAGGTCCTACAATGAGCAGTTCTTC. Translated: CASSQASIIQAGGFRSYNEQFF.

This chain joins TRBV6-1 and TRBJ2-3; D unclear. The V gene's germline CDR1 is MNHNS and CDR2 SASEGT. The CDR3 is 15 residues long. The V gene lost 0 bases and the J gene lost 0 bases, with 7 bases spanning the gap. For the CDR3, the DNA is TGTGCCAGCAGTGAAGCGGGCCGCAGCACAGATACGCAGTATTTT. This sequence encodes CASSEAGRSTDTQYF.

The rearrangement links TRBV5-6 to TRBJ1-1; no reliable D call. The CDR3 contains 14 residues. Trimming took off 0 bases at V and 4 bases at J, with 10 bases between the two ends. CDR1 and CDR2 (germline): SGHDT, YYEEEE. The CDR3 loop is CASSLAWMGTEAFF. The CDR3 coding sequence is TGTGCCAGCAGCTTGGCGTGGATGGGCACTGAAGCTTTCTTT.

Of note for this clone: One end of the junction is discordant with germline, which a read error may explain. This chain links TRBV6-5 with TRBJ2-3; possibly TRBD1 for D (5 bases). The CDR3 runs 8 residues. Germline CDR1 reads MNHEY; CDR2 reads SVGAGI. CDR3 sequence (DNA): TGTGCCAGCAGTCCAGGGCATTTT. This translates into CASSPGHF.

This clone occurred once. This chain uses TRBV2 with TRBJ2-2, with D hard to call. Looked up from germline, CDR1 is SNHLY and CDR2 is FYNNEI. This CDR3 is 11 amino acids long. Trimming left V 9 bases short and J 10 bases short, with 12 bases between. The DNA of the CDR3 is TGTGCCAGTAAAGCTGGGGTGGAGCTGTTTTTT. Its protein is CASKAGVELFF.